Each of the 14 T cell receptor beta chains below was sequenced from the same sample in a study of Graves' ophthalmopathy and Graves' hyperthyroidism. Using RNA transcripts, the TCR beta CDR3 regions were amplified. First-round RT-PCR used HTBI primers; second-round multiplex PCR followed. TCRdb called the multiplex PCR reads again in MiXCR, with one record for every CDR3 protein. The data show about 58,000 distinct CDR3 sequences, with approximately 47% seen just once and roughly 5% held by the top ten. Material for sequencing was peripheral blood. The receptors derive from an adult woman with Graves' ophthalmopathy.

This clonotype was seen repeatedly, ten times or more. The rearrangement uses TRBV4-2 and TRBJ2-3; a possible D gene is TRBD2 (6 bases). The germline CDR1 and CDR2 sequences are LGHNA and YNFKEQ. The CDR3 has 15 residues. V lost 0 bases, J lost 3 bases, and 10 bases lay in between. CDR3: CASSQDPSGTDTQYF. The CDR3 nucleotides are TGTGCCAGCAGCCAAGACCCGAGCGGGACAGATACGCAGTATTTT.

The chain uses TRBV29-1 and TRBJ1-5; TRBD1 is a possible D gene (5 bases). The germline V gene has CDR1 SQVTM and CDR2 ANQGSEA. The CDR3 loop spans 16 amino acids. V was trimmed by 3 bases and J by 11 bases, leaving 26 bases between them. CDR3: CSVDGGAGWNQETQHF. The CDR3, as DNA: TGCAGCGTTGATGGTGGGGCAGGGTGGAACCAAGAGACCCAGCATTTT.

This clonotype has ten or more counts. J is TRBJ2-5 and V is TRBV6-4; no clear D. Germline values: CDR1 MRHNA, CDR2 SNTAGT. Trimming removed 7 bases at V and 2 bases at J, with 8 bases between. This CDR3 is built from 12 residues. The CDR3 nucleotides read TGTGCCAGCAACCCTTTTCAAGAGACCCAGTACTTC. Amino acid sequence: CASNPFQETQYF.

The CDR3 loop reads CSVETGVEKLFF. In nucleotides, the CDR3 is TGCAGCGTTGAAACGGGGGTGGAAAAACTGTTTTTT. The V call is TRBV29-1, the J call TRBJ1-4, with TRBD1 as a possible D gene (5 bases). This CDR3 region has 12 residues. V was cut by 2 bases and J by 8 bases, with 9 bases left in between. CDR1 is SQVTM and CDR2 is ANQGSEA in the germline V gene.

This chain uses TRBV25-1 with TRBJ2-1; D might be TRBD2 (5 bases). The V end was cut by 2 bases, the J end by 7 bases, with 9 bases between. CDR1 MGHDK and CDR2 SYGVNS come from the germline V gene. This CDR3 comprises 13 residues. The CDR3 DNA reads as TGTGCCAGCAGTGAAAGGACTGGAAATGAGCAGTTCTTC. It translates to CASSERTGNEQFF.

This rearrangement joins TRBV20-1 to TRBJ2-2; TRBD2 might be the D (8 bases). The CDR3 loop spans 16 amino acids. Trimming left V 0 bases short and J 5 bases short, with 16 bases between. The germline V gene encodes CDR1 DFQATT and CDR2 SNEGSKA (reference sequence). CDR3 protein: CSAREPGRGRTGELFF. In DNA, the CDR3 is TGCAGTGCTAGAGAACCCGGGAGGGGGCGGACCGGGGAGCTGTTTTTT.

A note on this clonotype: Since no conserved phenylalanine or tryptophan closes the CDR3, a read error is the likely cause. The DNA is left out, because the CDR3 cannot be placed on it with certainty; the CDR3 is given as TCRdb lists it. V usage is TRBV9 and J usage is TRBJ2-1. The CDR3 is 9 residues long, counting both termini. Germline V gene data show CDR1 as SGDLS and CDR2 as YYNGEE. This CDR3 reads CASSVEVFS.

The gene calls are TRBV29-1 and TRBJ2-7, with 8 bases that match TRBD2. This CDR3 spans 13 amino acids. Trimming took 8 bases from V and 0 from J; bases not matched to a gene: 6. Germline V CDR1 and CDR2: SQVTM, ANQGSEA. CDR3 residues: CSSYGTSSYEQYF. CDR3 DNA: TGCAGCAGTTACGGGACTAGCTCCTACGAGCAGTACTTC.

This clonotype showed up many times. The rearrangement uses TRBV20-1 and TRBJ2-5; 8 bases fit TRBD2. Germline CDR1 is DFQATT and CDR2 is SNEGSKA (reference sequence). With 0 bases clipped from V and 7 bases from J, the junction kept 7 bases outside the gene matches. The CDR3 runs 14 residues. The DNA for the CDR3 is TGCAGTGCTAGAGACGCAAGCGGGAGAACGACCCAGTACTTC. Translating it yields CSARDASGRTTQYF.

This clonotype was picked up many times. The chain is built from TRBV5-8 and TRBJ2-3, with 8 bases that match TRBD2. The CDR3 consists of 15 residues. In germline, CDR1 is SGHTS, CDR2 YDEGEE. V shed 4 bases and J 5 bases; nucleotides not matched to a gene: 9. The CDR3 loop is CASSRAGDKGDTQYF. The CDR3 DNA follows: TGTGCCAGCAGCCGAGCGGGAGACAAGGGAGATACGCAGTATTTT. Full variable domain (rest looked up from reference TRBV5-8 and TRBJ2-3): EAGVTQSPTHLIKTRGQQATLRCSPISGHTSVYWYQQALGLGLQFLLWYDEGEERNRGNFPPRFSGRQFPNYSSELNVNALELEDSALYLCASSRAGDKGDTQYFGPGTRLTVL.

V and J are TRBV18 and TRBJ2-5; possible D gene TRBD2, 5 bases. CDR3 length: 16 residues. V dropped 3 bases and J dropped 5 bases, with 19 bases sitting between them. CDR1 and CDR2 (germline): KGHSH, LQKENI. The CDR3, as DNA: TGTGCCAGCTCACCTGGAGCGGAGCGAAGGTGGGAGACCCAGTACTTC. This encodes CASSPGAERRWETQYF.

This clonotype was seen repeatedly, ten times or more. The chain combines TRBV6-4 with TRBJ1-1, with 7 positions matching TRBD1. The V gene's germline CDR1 is MRHNA and CDR2 SNTAGT. The junction had 9 bases not matched to a gene; V was cut back by 7 bases and J by 1 base. The CDR3 is 15 residues long. CDR3 coding DNA: TGTGCCAGCAAACAAGAGACAGGGACGAACACTGAAGCTTTCTTT. Encoded protein: CASKQETGTNTEAFF.

This clonotype was observed at least ten times. The chain couples TRBV29-1 to TRBJ1-1; a possible D gene is TRBD1 (5 bases). The V and J ends lost 6 bases and 5 bases respectively, with 22 bases between them. The CDR3 runs 15 residues. Germline loops: CDR1 SQVTM, CDR2 ANQGSEA. The CDR3 protein is CSVDGGISDATEAFF. CDR3 in DNA: TGCAGCGTCGACGGGGGTATCTCTGACGCGACTGAAGCTTTCTTT.

In its sample, this clonotype was seen many times. J is TRBJ2-1 and V is TRBV20-1; 7 bases align to TRBD2. This CDR3 region has 15 residues. Trimming removed 0 bases from V and 3 bases from J; junction bases left unmatched: 5. Per the germline V gene, CDR1 is DFQATT and CDR2 is SNEGSKA (reference sequence). The CDR3 DNA reads as TGCAGTGCTAGAGATATGGCGGGGGACTACAATGAGCAGTTCTTC. Translation gives CSARDMAGDYNEQFF.